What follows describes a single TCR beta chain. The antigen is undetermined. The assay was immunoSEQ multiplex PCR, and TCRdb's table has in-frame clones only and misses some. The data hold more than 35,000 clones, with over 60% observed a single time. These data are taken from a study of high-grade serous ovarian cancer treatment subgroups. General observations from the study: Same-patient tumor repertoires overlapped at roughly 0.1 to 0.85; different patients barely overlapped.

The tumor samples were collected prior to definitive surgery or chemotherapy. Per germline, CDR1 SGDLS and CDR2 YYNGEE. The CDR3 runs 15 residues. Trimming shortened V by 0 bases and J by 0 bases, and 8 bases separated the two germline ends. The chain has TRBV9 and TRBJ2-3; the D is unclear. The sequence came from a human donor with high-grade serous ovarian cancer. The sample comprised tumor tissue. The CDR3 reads CASSVEKLSTDTQYF. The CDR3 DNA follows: TGTGCCAGCAGCGTAGAGAAGCTGAGCACAGATACGCAGTATTTT.